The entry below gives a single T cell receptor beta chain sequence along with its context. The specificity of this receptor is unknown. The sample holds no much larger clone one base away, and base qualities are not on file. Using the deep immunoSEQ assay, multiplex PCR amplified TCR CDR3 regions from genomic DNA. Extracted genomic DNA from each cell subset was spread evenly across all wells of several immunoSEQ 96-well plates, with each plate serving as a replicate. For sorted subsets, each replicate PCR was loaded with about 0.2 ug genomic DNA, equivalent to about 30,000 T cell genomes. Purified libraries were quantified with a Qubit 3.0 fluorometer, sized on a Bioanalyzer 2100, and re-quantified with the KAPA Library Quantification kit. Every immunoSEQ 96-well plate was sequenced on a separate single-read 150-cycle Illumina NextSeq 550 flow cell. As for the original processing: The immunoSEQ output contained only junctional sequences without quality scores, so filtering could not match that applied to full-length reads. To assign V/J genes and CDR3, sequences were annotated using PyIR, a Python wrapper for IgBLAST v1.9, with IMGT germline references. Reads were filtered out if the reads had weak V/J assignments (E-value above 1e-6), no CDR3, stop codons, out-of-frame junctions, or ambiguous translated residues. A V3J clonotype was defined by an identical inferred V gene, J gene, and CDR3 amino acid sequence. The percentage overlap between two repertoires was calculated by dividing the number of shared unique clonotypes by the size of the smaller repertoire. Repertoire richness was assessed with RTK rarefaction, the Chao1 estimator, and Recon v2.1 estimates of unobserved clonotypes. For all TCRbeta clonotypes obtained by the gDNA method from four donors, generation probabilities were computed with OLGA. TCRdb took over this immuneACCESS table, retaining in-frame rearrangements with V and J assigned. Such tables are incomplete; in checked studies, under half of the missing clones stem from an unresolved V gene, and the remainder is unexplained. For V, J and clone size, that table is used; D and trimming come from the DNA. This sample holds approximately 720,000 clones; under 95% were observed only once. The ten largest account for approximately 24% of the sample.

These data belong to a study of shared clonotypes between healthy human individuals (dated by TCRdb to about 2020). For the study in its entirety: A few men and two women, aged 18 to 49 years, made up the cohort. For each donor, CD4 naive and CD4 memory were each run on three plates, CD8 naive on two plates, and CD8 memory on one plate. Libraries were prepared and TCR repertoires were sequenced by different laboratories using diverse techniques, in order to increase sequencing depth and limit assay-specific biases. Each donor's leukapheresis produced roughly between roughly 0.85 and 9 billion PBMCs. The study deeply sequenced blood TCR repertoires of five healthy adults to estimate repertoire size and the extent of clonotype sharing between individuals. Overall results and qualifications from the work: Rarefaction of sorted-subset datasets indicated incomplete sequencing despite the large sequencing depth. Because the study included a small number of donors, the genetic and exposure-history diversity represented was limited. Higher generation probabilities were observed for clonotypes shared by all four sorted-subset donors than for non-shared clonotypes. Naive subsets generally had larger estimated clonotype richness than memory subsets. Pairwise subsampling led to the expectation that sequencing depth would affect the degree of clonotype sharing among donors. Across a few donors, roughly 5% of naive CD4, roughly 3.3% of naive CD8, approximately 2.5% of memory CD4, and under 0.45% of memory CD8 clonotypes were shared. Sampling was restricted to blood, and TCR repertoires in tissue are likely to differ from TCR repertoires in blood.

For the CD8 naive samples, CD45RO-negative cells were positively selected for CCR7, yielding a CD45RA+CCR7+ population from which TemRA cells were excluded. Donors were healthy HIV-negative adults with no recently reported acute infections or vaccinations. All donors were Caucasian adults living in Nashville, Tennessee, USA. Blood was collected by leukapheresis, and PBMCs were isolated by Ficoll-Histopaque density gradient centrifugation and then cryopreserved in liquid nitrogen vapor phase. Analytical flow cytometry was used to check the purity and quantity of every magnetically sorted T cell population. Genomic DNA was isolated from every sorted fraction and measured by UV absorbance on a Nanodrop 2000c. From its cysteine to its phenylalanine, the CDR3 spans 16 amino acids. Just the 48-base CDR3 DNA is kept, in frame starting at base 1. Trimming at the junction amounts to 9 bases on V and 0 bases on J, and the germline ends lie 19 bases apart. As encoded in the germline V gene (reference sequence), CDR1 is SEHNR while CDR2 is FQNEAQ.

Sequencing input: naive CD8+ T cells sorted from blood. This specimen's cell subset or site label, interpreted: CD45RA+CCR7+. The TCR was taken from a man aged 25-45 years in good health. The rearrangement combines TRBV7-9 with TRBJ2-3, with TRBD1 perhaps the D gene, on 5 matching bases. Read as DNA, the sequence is TGTGCCAGTGACAGCAGCACCTACTCTAGCACAGATACGCAGTATTTT. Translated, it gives CASDSSTYSSTDTQYF.